The source of this TCR beta chain is a study of T-cell memory formation after mild COVID-19 (dated by TCRdb to the early 2020s). A note on the overall study: TCR sequence clusters from the two donors were found to be largely donor specific. Two young, previously healthy adult volunteers made up the cohort, one male and one female. T-cell clones expanding and contracting after mild COVID-19 in two donors were tracked by longitudinal TCRalpha and TCRbeta repertoire sequencing. What the study reported, not specific to this receptor: Whether the second-wave clones peaking on day 37 were SARS-CoV-2 specific was not confirmed. Clones that contracted from day 15 to 85 showed balanced CD4/CD8 phenotypes, whereas a second wave of clones that expanded from day 15 to 37 leaned towards CD4+. Contracting CD4+ clones appeared mostly in the CM and EM memory subsets, whereas CD8+ clones were enriched in EMRA. Some responding clones were detected in pre-infection memory, which suggested that pre-existing cross-reactive memory T cells had joined the SARS-CoV-2 response. The study covered only a couple of mild cases, and larger cohorts including severe cases with pre-infection samples were considered necessary.

CDR1 and CDR2 (SGHTA, FQGNSA) derive from the germline V gene. The CDR3 holds 13 amino acids from the cysteine to the phenylalanine. The sequence is cut down to CDR3 DNA, 39 bases in frame from base 1. Compared with germline, V lacks 5 bases and J lacks 5 bases; bases without a gene match: 5. TCRdb shows the sequencer as Illumina NovaSeq 6000. TCRalpha and TCRbeta cDNA libraries were constructed by 5'RACE with constant-segment primers, with sample barcodes and unique molecular identifiers being introduced. RNA was extracted from every sample with Trizol reagent. Library amplification was performed in two PCR steps, and a second sample barcode and Illumina TruSeq adapters were introduced in the second step. The libraries were sequenced on an Illumina NovaSeq using 2 x 150 bp paired-end reads. As for the original processing: Reads were demultiplexed and collapsed into UMI-guided consensus sequences with migec v1.2.7. Using mixcr v2.1.11, UMI consensuses were aligned to TRA and TRB V and J templates and then assembled into clonotypes. A clonotype was counted as expanded or contracted only when both edgeR and NoisET called the clonotype significant, with the noise models trained on biological replicates. For edgeR calls, a false discovery rate-adjusted p below 0.01 and a log2 fold-change threshold of 1 were applied. PCA with hierarchical clustering of max-normalized trajectories of the 1000 most abundant clonotypes was used as exploratory dynamics analysis. Separately sequenced CD4+ and CD8+ repertoires were used to assign a CD4 or CD8 phenotype to each responding clone. Using fastp at Q25 and MiXCR, TCRdb reprocessed the public reads and kept productive beta chains. When rows share a CDR3 protein, they turn into one entry using the most common DNA and genes. What appears here as the V and J calls and clone size reflects TCRdb's work, not the paper's. The sample includes about 180,000 distinct CDR3 sequences, with 16% observed a single time. The ten largest account for about 1.9% of the sample.

This clonotype was seen a handful of times. Its antigen has not been determined. Base qualities are not recorded, but no much larger clone differs from it by a single base. Ficoll-Paque density gradient centrifugation was the method used to isolate PBMCs. This chain is built from TRBV7-2 and TRBJ2-5; 7 central bases correspond to TRBD2. The sample consisted of PBMCs or a T cell subset sorted from them (not recorded which). This sequence originates from an adult woman who had mild COVID-19 (a few samples of this study predate the infection). The sample titles of this study are shuffled in the database, so cell type and time point are left out; the donor was told from shared clones. For the CDR3, the sequence is CASSTRGWETQYF. DNA sequence: TGTGCCAGCAGCACGCGGGGGTGGGAGACCCAGTACTTC.